One T cell receptor beta chain is described in this entry. Its antigen is unidentified. The record originates from a study of response to subunit inactivated influenza vaccine. Study-level points and caveats: It was the authors' suggestion that each seasonal influenza vaccination recruits few new T cells.

TCRdb recomputed calls from the RT-PCR reads with MiXCR, one row per CDR3 protein. The sample carries fewer than 750,000 distinct CDR3 sequences, 13% to 15% recorded once. Trimming took off 0 bases at V and 7 bases at J, with 12 bases between the two ends. CDR1 and CDR2 (germline): SGHDN, FVKESK. The CDR3 runs 15 residues. The origin of this receptor is a man aged 50-59 years who received an inactivated influenza vaccine. This sample comprised PBMCs from blood, obtained 11 to 12 days after vaccination. This rearrangement joins TRBV14 to TRBJ2-2, with D uncertain. As DNA, the CDR3 is TGTGCCAGCAGCCAAGAACGGGCTCTGAACGGGGAGCTGTTTTTT. Translated, it gives CASSQERALNGELFF. Full variable domain (remainder filled in from reference TRBV14 and TRBJ2-2): EAGVTQFPSHSVIEKGQTVTLRCDPISGHDNLYWYRRVMGKEIKFLLHFVKESKQDESGMPNNRFLAERTGGTYSTLKVQPAELEDSGVYFCASSQERALNGELFFGEGSRLTVL.